The present TCR beta chain was sequenced within a study of identical twins. Healthy Caucasians were all of the donors. The V gene end was trimmed by 4 bases and the J gene end by 0 bases; junction bases not matched to a gene: 10. CDR3 length: 17 amino acids. Germline CDR1 and CDR2: LGHDT and YNNKEL (reference sequence). Using its own MiXCR run on the 5' RACE reads, TCRdb lists one record per CDR3 protein. The sample carries a few hundred thousand distinct CDR3 sequences, about 8.3% recorded once. General observations from the study: Alpha sequences that were out-of-frame and twin-shared showed an excess of low generation probability. The models systematically underestimated how much out-of-frame TCR alpha was shared in monozygotic twins.

This clonotype occurred many times. Antigen unknown. These same data were also listed under a study on yellow fever vaccine responses in identical twins.

The clonotype was recovered from a woman in her late teens or twenties in good health. The chain links TRBV3-1 to TRBJ2-7; 9 bases map to TRBD1. Sequences were obtained from CD8+ T cells sorted from blood. In DNA form, the CDR3 reads TGTGCCAGCAGCCTCCTGGCTGGGGACAGGGACTCCTACGAGCAGTACTTC. Translating gives CASSLLAGDRDSYEQYF.